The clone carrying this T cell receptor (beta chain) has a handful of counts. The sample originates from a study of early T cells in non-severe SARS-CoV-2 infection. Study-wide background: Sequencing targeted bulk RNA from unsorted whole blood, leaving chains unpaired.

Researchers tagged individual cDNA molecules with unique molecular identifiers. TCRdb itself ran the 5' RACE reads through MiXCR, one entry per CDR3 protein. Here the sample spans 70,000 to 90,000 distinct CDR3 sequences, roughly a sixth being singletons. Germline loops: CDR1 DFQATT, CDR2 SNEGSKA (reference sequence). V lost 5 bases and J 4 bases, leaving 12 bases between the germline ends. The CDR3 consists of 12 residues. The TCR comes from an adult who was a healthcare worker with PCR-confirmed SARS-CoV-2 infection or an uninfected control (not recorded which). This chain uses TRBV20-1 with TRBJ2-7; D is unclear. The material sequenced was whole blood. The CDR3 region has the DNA TGCAGTGCTGCACCATGGAATTACGAGCAGTACTTC. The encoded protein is CSAAPWNYEQYF.